Sequencing of this T cell receptor (beta chain) was carried out in a study of blood T cell repertoires in COVID-19. The overall study: The study drew acute and convalescent COVID-19 samples from the United States, Italy and Spain. T cells, B-cell-depleted T cells, or PBMCs supplied cDNA or gDNA.

Per the original data handling: Reference gene primer amplification gave nucleated cell count estimates. The table came from immunoSEQ multiplex PCR; TCRdb's copy has only in-frame clones and leaves some out. V, J and clone size derive from that table, while D and trimming were established from the DNA sequence. Among approximately 76,000 clones, 80% to 90% were seen once, and the ten largest hold 17%. Per germline, CDR1 KGHSH and CDR2 LQKENI. The CDR3 consists of 15 residues. Trimming removed 3 bases from V and 4 bases from J; junction bases left unmatched: 6. The table lists this clone with a count of one.

This TCR was recovered from an elderly man in a cohort sampled during active COVID-19. Sequenced material: peripheral blood. The chain is built from TRBV18 and TRBJ2-3, with 8 bases lining up with TRBD1. CDR3 sequence reads: CASSPGTGAADTQYF. CDR3 nucleotide sequence: TGTGCCAGCTCACCCGGGACAGGAGCGGCAGATACGCAGTATTTT. Based on the CDR3 plus reference TRBV18 and TRBJ2-3, the full variable domain is NAGVMQNPRHLVRRRGQEARLRCSPMKGHSHVYWYRQLPEEGLKFMVYLQKENIIDESGMPKERFSAEFPKEGPSILRIQQVVRGDSAAYFCASSPGTGAADTQYFGPGTRLTVL.